Following are 32 T cell receptor beta chains from one sample sequenced in a study of T-cell reconstitution after alpha-beta-depleted transplantation in children (dated by TCRdb to about 2016). The library was obtained by PCR. Data came from an Illumina HiSeq 2500. TCR library preparation used molecular barcoding, with unique molecular identifiers applied to normalize quantification of the TCRbeta repertoire. Through fastp at Q25 and MiXCR, TCRdb rebuilt clones from the public reads, retaining in-frame beta chains. Each entry is one CDR3 protein sequence, shown with its most common DNA and genes. The sample data list under 450,000 distinct CDR3 sequences, and about 14% of these were observed just once. Of the sample, 3.5% to 4.5% is held by the ten largest clones. The specimen comprised PBMCs, sampled from the stem cell graft. All receptors come from a human donor who donated a stem cell graft to a child with Fanconi anemia.

This clonotype came up many times. The chain carries TRBV29-1 and TRBJ2-7, with 8 bases aligning to TRBD1. Looked up from germline, CDR1 is SQVTM and CDR2 is ANQGSEA. This CDR3 has 13 amino acids. V was pared by 5 bases and J by 2 bases, with 5 bases of the junction left unmatched. The CDR3 loop reads CSVTLDRAYEQYF. The CDR3 DNA reads as TGCAGCGTTACTTTGGACAGGGCCTACGAGCAGTACTTC.

The chain has TRBV28 and TRBJ2-2; D might be TRBD1 or TRBD2, each matching 5 bases. The CDR3 consists of 16 residues. Germline V lookup: CDR1 MDHEN, CDR2 SYDVKM. V was shortened by 8 bases and J by 4 bases, with 20 bases between the two germline ends. The CDR3 reads CASLERGQGATGELFF. CDR3 DNA sequence: TGTGCCAGCCTCGAACGAGGGCAGGGCGCCACCGGGGAGCTGTTTTTT.

CDR3 nucleotides: TGTGCCAGCATCTCCCAGGGCACATTACCGAATGAGCAGTTCTTC. Translated: CASISQGTLPNEQFF. The chain carries TRBV28 and TRBJ2-1, with TRBD1 as a possible D gene (5 bases). The V end lost 7 bases, the J end lost 7 bases, and 20 bases lay between the germline ends. Per the germline V gene, CDR1 is MDHEN and CDR2 is SYDVKM. The CDR3 consists of 15 residues.

This clonotype came up many times. The chain carries TRBV7-3 and TRBJ2-1, with D perhaps matching TRBD2 (6 bases). V lost 4 bases to trimming and J lost 9 bases, with 19 bases between them. The CDR3 spans 15 residues. CDR1 is SGHTA and CDR2 is FQGTGA in the germline V gene. The chain's CDR3 is CASSSLGTGLGEQFF. CDR3 nucleotides: TGTGCCAGCAGCTCCCTTGGGACGGGACTTGGTGAGCAGTTCTTC.

CDR3 sequence: CASSLRPRGGNGETQYF. CDR3 DNA: TGCGCCAGCAGCTTAAGACCGAGGGGGGGAAACGGAGAGACCCAGTACTTC. The rearrangement links TRBV5-1 to TRBJ2-5, with D possibly TRBD2 on 7 matching bases. CDR3 length: 17 amino acids. Trimming pared 2 bases from V and 4 bases from J, leaving 21 bases between. The V gene's germline CDR1 is SGHRS and CDR2 YFSETQ.

The chain has TRBV28 and TRBJ1-5; the match to TRBD1 covers 12 bases. Trimming cost V 2 bases and J 7 bases; bases outside gene matches: 6. The CDR3 is 16 amino acids. In germline, CDR1 is MDHEN, CDR2 SYDVKM. CDR3 region: CASSLPGTGGWQPQHF. The CDR3 nucleotides are TGTGCCAGCAGTTTACCCGGGACAGGGGGCTGGCAGCCCCAGCATTTT.

The chain recombines TRBV25-1 with TRBJ2-7; D may correspond to TRBD1 or TRBD2 (5 bases each). Between the trimmed V and J ends, which lost 4 bases and 6 bases, there was a span of 10 bases. Germline V gene sequence: CDR1 MGHDK, CDR2 SYGVNS. The CDR3 has 12 residues. CDR3 bases: TGTGCCAGCAGTGGACTAAGGGGCGAGCAGTACTTC. Translation: CASSGLRGEQYF.

This clonotype has a count of ten or more. CDR3 residues: CASSLGAGSEQYF. The CDR3 bases are TGTGCCAGCAGTTTAGGGGCAGGGAGCGAGCAGTACTTC. V is TRBV27 and J is TRBJ2-7; D possibly matches TRBD1 or TRBD2 (5 bases each). The germline gives CDR1 MNHEY, CDR2 SMNVEV (reference sequence). CDR3 size: 13 residues. V shed 2 bases and J shed 6 bases, with 11 bases lying between them.

This clonotype was observed a handful of times. This sequence joins TRBV4-2 and TRBJ1-4; no reliable D call. Per the germline V gene, CDR1 is LGHNA and CDR2 is YNFKEQ. The CDR3 totals 16 residues. V was shortened by 3 bases and J by 4 bases, with 15 bases between the two germline ends. This CDR3 is CASSQIKGRLNEKLFF. The CDR3 region has the DNA TGTGCCAGCAGCCAGATAAAGGGCAGACTTAATGAAAAACTGTTTTTT.

The V call is TRBV6-5, the J call TRBJ1-4; unclear D gene. The ends were cut back, 0 bases at V and 0 bases at J, with 5 bases in the middle. The germline V gene has CDR1 MNHEY and CDR2 SVGAGI. The length of the CDR3 is 15 residues. The CDR3 protein is CASSYSAATNEKLFF. CDR3 in DNA: TGTGCCAGCAGTTACTCCGCTGCAACTAATGAAAAACTGTTTTTT.

This clonotype has more than one count but fewer than ten. The chain links TRBV30 to TRBJ2-7; D gene ambiguous. Germline V gene sequence: CDR1 GTSNPN, CDR2 SVGIG (reference sequence). The CDR3 length is 13 residues. The V gene lost 0 bases and the J gene lost 7 bases, with 13 bases spanning the gap. The CDR3 spells CAWSVGPSGEQYF. In DNA form, the CDR3 reads TGTGCCTGGAGTGTAGGGCCAAGTGGGGAGCAGTACTTC.

As concerns this clonotype: At one end, the junction sequence differs from germline, possibly due to a read error. This sequence joins TRBV28 and TRBJ2-2, with D unresolved. Looked up from germline, CDR1 is MDHEN and CDR2 is SYDVKM. This CDR3 has 13 amino acids. The CDR3 is CASSLLNAGELFF. CDR3 nucleotides: TGTGCCAGCAGTTTATTGAACGCCGGGGAGCTGTTTTTT.

This clonotype was seen a few times. The genes are TRBV3-1 and TRBJ1-5; possible D gene TRBD1, 5 bases. Germline V gene data show CDR1 as LGHDT and CDR2 as YNNKEL (reference sequence). Trimming removed 4 bases at V and 5 bases at J, with 9 bases between. CDR3 length: 13 amino acids. CDR3 bases: TGTGCCAGCAGCCGGGGCAGAGATCAGCCCCAGCATTTT. This encodes CASSRGRDQPQHF.

This clonotype was counted many times. The V gene is TRBV5-1, the J gene TRBJ2-5; 9 nucleotides match TRBD1. Germline lookup yields CDR1 SGHRS and CDR2 YFSETQ. The CDR3 runs 14 residues. The V segment lost 3 bases and the J segment 2 bases; nucleotides outside the gene matches: 2. The DNA of the CDR3 is TGCGCCAGCAGCTCGGGACAGGGTCAAGAGACCCAGTACTTC. It yields the protein CASSSGQGQETQYF. Full variable domain (outside the CDR3, taken from reference TRBV5-1 and TRBJ2-5): KAGVTQTPRYLIKTRGQQVTLSCSPISGHRSVSWYQQTPGQGLQFLFEYFSETQRNKGNFPGRFSGRQFSNSRSEMNVSTLELGDSALYLCASSSGQGQETQYFGPGTRLLVL.

The V call is TRBV5-1, the J call TRBJ2-3, with 7 bases matching TRBD2. J was trimmed by 4 bases and V by 4 bases; bases with no gene match: 9. Germline V gene sequence: CDR1 SGHRS, CDR2 YFSETQ. This CDR3 spans 15 amino acids. In DNA, the CDR3 is TGCGCCAGCAGCCCAGGACTGGCGGGGGCAGATACGCAGTATTTT. This gives the protein CASSPGLAGADTQYF. Full variable domain (outside the CDR3, taken from reference TRBV5-1 and TRBJ2-3): KAGVTQTPRYLIKTRGQQVTLSCSPISGHRSVSWYQQTPGQGLQFLFEYFSETQRNKGNFPGRFSGRQFSNSRSEMNVSTLELGDSALYLCASSPGLAGADTQYFGPGTRLTVL.

This clonotype occurred a few times. The chain joins TRBV12-3 or TRBV12-4 to TRBJ1-2; D gene ambiguous. The CDR3 runs to 13 residues. V was clipped by 3 bases and J by 2 bases, with 7 bases between them. CDR3 sequence: CASSFNPNYGYTF. The DNA of the CDR3 is TGTGCCAGCAGTTTTAATCCAAACTATGGCTACACCTTC.

Many counts were recorded for this clonotype. The rearrangement uses TRBV20-1 and TRBJ2-3; D is undetermined. Trimming took 1 base from V and 6 from J, leaving 5 bases between them. Per the germline V gene, CDR1 is DFQATT and CDR2 is SNEGSKA (reference sequence). The CDR3 sequence is 11 residues long. The CDR3 nucleotides are TGCAGTGCTAGAGTTCAGGATACGCAGTATTTT. Protein sequence: CSARVQDTQYF.

This clonotype came up many times. V and J are TRBV20-1 and TRBJ1-4, with TRBD1 matching 8 bases. The trim removed 0 bases at V and 6 bases at J, leaving 6 bases unmatched. Germline lookup yields CDR1 DFQATT and CDR2 SNEGSKA (reference sequence). The CDR3 length is 15 residues. The CDR3 coding sequence is TGCAGTGCTAGAGATCAACAGGGGGGTTATGAAAAACTGTTTTTT. It encodes CSARDQQGGYEKLFF.

This clonotype was recorded a few times. The chain links TRBV13 to TRBJ2-7; 7 bases fit TRBD2. The CDR3 is 15 residues long. Per the germline V gene, CDR1 is PRHDT and CDR2 is FYEKMQ (reference sequence). The ends lost 3 bases at V and 4 bases at J; junction bases unmatched: 9. DNA of the CDR3: TGTGCCAGCAGCTTTAGGGAGGGTTACGAATACGAGCAGTACTTC. Residues: CASSFREGYEYEQYF.

The table lists this clonotype with a few counts. The chain couples TRBV7-9 to TRBJ1-2; 9 nucleotides line up with TRBD1. The CDR3 length is 12 residues. V dropped 8 bases and J dropped 4; count of bases not matched to a gene: 2. Germline CDR1 reads SEHNR; CDR2 reads FQNEAQ (reference sequence). For the CDR3, the DNA is TGTGCCAGCGGGACAGGGTCCTATGGCTACACCTTC. Its protein product is CASGTGSYGYTF.

This clonotype was found a few times. V usage is TRBV24-1 and J usage is TRBJ2-6, with D perhaps matching TRBD1 (6 bases). Germline V gene data show CDR1 as KGHDR and CDR2 as SFDVKD. This CDR3 comprises 16 residues. With 5 bases removed from V and 1 base from J, the gap between germline ends came to 11 bases. The CDR3, as DNA: TGTGCCACCAGTGGTCGGGACACGTCTGGGGCCAACGTCCTGACTTTC. Protein sequence: CATSGRDTSGANVLTF.

The chain employs TRBV10-3 and TRBJ2-3; TRBD2 matches 14 bases. This CDR3 is built from 16 residues. The V gene end was trimmed by 4 bases and the J gene end by 4 bases; junction bases not matched to a gene: 4. Looked up from germline, CDR1 is ENHRY and CDR2 is SYGVKD. The CDR3 reads CAISVTSGGAADTQYF. DNA of the CDR3: TGTGCCATCAGTGTGACTAGCGGGGGGGCAGCAGATACGCAGTATTTT.

This clonotype was seen repeatedly, ten times or more. The J gene is TRBJ2-1, the V gene TRBV5-1; the match to TRBD2 covers 9 bases. The junction had 12 bases not matched to a gene; V was cut back by 4 bases and J by 7 bases. This CDR3 is 16 amino acids long. Germline V gene data show CDR1 as SGHRS and CDR2 as YFSETQ. The CDR3 sequence: CASSRALAGRLNEQFF. CDR3 sequence (DNA): TGCGCCAGCAGCAGGGCCCTAGCGGGGAGGTTGAATGAGCAGTTCTTC.

This clonotype was observed a few times. CDR3 nucleotide sequence: TGTGCCAGCAGCTCCCAGGCCGGCGTTAGCTACACCTTC. Its translation: CASSSQAGVSYTF. The chain carries TRBV7-2 and TRBJ1-2; D gene unclear. This CDR3 spans 13 amino acids. The V and J ends lost 4 bases and 9 bases respectively, with 15 bases between them. Germline assignment: CDR1 SGHTA and CDR2 FQGNSA.

The chain links TRBV27 to TRBJ1-1; D gene unclear. The V and J ends lost 8 bases and 0 bases respectively, with 16 bases between them. The CDR3 length is 15 residues. Germline V CDR1 and CDR2: MNHEY, SMNVEV (reference sequence). CDR3 sequence (DNA): TGTGCCAGCGCTGCCCAGGACGGAATGAACACTGAAGCTTTCTTT. Translated: CASAAQDGMNTEAFF.

At least ten counts were recorded for this clonotype. The rearrangement links TRBV6-5 to TRBJ1-1, with D possibly TRBD1 on 5 matching bases. This CDR3 has 15 amino acids. Germline assignment: CDR1 MNHEY and CDR2 SVGAGI. Trimming left V 6 bases short and J 1 base short, with 15 bases between. The CDR3: CASRYGGTGNTEAFF. The CDR3 nucleotides are TGTGCCAGCAGATACGGAGGGACGGGGAACACTGAAGCTTTCTTT.

The rearrangement links TRBV4-3 to TRBJ1-3; tentatively, D is TRBD1 (6 bases). Trimming pared 0 bases from V and 2 bases from J, leaving 11 bases between. The CDR3 has 16 residues. Looked up from germline, CDR1 is LGHNA and CDR2 is YSLEER. The CDR3 DNA is TGCGCCAGCAGCCAAGATAGGGGGGGCCCTGGAAACACCATATATTTT. Amino acid sequence: CASSQDRGGPGNTIYF.

The J gene is TRBJ2-3, the V gene TRBV4-2, with a possible D match to TRBD1 (5 bases). V was clipped by 3 bases and J by 8 bases, with 18 bases between them. The V gene's germline CDR1 is LGHNA and CDR2 YNFKEQ. The CDR3 covers 15 residues. The CDR3 is CASSHRNEGEVTQYF. For the CDR3, the DNA is TGTGCCAGCAGCCACCGAAATGAAGGGGAAGTTACGCAGTATTTT.

V and J are TRBV7-8 and TRBJ1-5; no firm D call. V was trimmed by 1 base and J by 3 bases, leaving 10 bases between them. From germline, CDR1 is SGHVS and CDR2 FQNEAQ. CDR3 size: 15 residues. CDR3 nucleotide sequence: TGTGCCAGCAGCTTAGATACCCAGACCAATCAGCCCCAGCATTTT. It is translated as CASSLDTQTNQPQHF.

In this sample, this clonotype turned up many times. The chain links TRBV12-3 or TRBV12-4 to TRBJ1-2; D call uncertain. This CDR3 comprises 13 residues. V lost 5 bases and J 0 bases, leaving 7 bases between the germline ends. The CDR3 protein is CASSHGTNYGYTF. The CDR3, as DNA: TGTGCCAGCAGTCACGGGACTAACTATGGCTACACCTTC.

As regards this clonotype: A read error may explain this, as a much larger clone is one base away. The V and J genes are TRBV12-3 or TRBV12-4 and TRBJ2-7; D is unclear. Trimming removed 6 bases at V and 0 bases at J, with 6 bases between. The CDR3 length is 12 residues. The CDR3 here is CASSASSYEQYF. The CDR3 DNA reads as TGTGCCAGCAGCGCCAGCTCCTACGAGCAGTACTTC.

At least ten counts were recorded for this clonotype. The genes are TRBV6-6 and TRBJ2-7, with D uncertain. The CDR3 totals 11 residues. The V and J ends lost 8 bases and 4 bases respectively, with 9 bases between them. Germline V CDR1 and CDR2: MNHNY, SVGAGI (reference sequence). CDR3 amino acids: CASGDLYEQYF. The CDR3 nucleotides are TGTGCCAGCGGAGACTTGTACGAGCAGTACTTC.